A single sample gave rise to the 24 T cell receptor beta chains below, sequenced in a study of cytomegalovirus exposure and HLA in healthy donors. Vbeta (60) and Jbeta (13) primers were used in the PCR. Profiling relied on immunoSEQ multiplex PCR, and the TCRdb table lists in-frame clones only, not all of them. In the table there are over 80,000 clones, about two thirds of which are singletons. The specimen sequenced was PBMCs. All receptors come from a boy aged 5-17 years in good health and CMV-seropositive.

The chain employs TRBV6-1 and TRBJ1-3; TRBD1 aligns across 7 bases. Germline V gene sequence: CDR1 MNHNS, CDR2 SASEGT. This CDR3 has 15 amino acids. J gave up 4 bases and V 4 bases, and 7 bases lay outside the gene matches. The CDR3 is CASSALKGAGNTIYF. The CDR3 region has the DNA TGTGCCAGCAGTGCCCTAAAGGGGGCCGGAAACACCATATATTTT.

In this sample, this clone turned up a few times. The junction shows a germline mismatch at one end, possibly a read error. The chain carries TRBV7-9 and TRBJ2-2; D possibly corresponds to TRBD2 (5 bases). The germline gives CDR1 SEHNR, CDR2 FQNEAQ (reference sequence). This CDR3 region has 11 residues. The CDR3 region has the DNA TGTTCCAGCGGAGGATCCGGGGAGCTGTTTTTT. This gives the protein CSSGGSGELFF.

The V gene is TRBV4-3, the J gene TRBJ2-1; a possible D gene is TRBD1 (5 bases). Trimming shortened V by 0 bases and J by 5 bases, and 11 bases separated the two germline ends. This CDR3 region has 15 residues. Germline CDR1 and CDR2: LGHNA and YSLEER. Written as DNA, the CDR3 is TGCGCCAGCAGCCAAGATAAGGGGCGGAACAATGAGCAGTTCTTC. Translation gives CASSQDKGRNNEQFF.

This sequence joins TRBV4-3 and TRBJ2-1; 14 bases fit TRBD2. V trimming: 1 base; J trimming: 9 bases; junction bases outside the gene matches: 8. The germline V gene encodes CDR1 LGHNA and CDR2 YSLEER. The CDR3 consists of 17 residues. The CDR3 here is CASSQGGLAGAGGEQFF. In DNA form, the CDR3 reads TGCGCCAGCAGCCAAGGGGGACTAGCGGGGGCGGGGGGTGAGCAGTTCTTC.

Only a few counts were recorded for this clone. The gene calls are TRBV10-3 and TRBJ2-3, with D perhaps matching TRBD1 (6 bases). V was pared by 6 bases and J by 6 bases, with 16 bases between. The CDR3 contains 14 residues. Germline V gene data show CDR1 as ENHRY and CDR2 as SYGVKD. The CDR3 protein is CAIRETGNQDTQYF. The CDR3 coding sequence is TGTGCCATCAGAGAAACAGGGAATCAGGATACGCAGTATTTT.

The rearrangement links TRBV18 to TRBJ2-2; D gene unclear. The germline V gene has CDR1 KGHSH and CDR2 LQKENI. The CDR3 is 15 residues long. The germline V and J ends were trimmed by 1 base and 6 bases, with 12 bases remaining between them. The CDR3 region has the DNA TGTGCCAGCTCACCACAATCTGGCTCAGCCGGGGAGCTGTTTTTT. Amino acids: CASSPQSGSAGELFF. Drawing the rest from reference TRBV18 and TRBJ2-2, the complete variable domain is NAGVMQNPRHLVRRRGQEARLRCSPMKGHSHVYWYRQLPEEGLKFMVYLQKENIIDESGMPKERFSAEFPKEGPSILRIQQVVRGDSAAYFCASSPQSGSAGELFFGEGSRLTVL.

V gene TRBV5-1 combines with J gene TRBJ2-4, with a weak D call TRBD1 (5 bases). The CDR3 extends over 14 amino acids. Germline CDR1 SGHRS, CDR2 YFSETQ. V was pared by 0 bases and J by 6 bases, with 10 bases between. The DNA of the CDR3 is TGCGCCAGCAGCTTGGACAGGCCTCGAAACATTCAGTACTTC. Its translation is CASSLDRPRNIQYF.

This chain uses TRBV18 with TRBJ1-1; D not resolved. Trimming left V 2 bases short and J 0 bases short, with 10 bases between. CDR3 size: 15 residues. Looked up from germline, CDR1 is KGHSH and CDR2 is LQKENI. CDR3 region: CASSPYAAMNTEAFF. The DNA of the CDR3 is TGTGCCAGCTCACCATATGCAGCGATGAACACTGAAGCTTTCTTT.

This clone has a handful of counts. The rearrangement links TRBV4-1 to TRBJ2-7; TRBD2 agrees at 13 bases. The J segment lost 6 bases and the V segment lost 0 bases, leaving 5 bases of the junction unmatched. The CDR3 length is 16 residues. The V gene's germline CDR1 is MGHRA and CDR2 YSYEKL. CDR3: CASSQERGLAGTEQYF. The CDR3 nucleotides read TGCGCCAGCAGCCAAGAACGGGGACTAGCGGGGACCGAGCAGTACTTC.

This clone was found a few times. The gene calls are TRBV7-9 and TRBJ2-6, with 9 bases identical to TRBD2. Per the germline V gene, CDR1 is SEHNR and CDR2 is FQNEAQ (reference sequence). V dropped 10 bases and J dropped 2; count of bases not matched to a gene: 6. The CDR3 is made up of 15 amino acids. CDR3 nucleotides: TGTGCCACGGGCGGGGGGGCCCCTGGGGCCAACGTCCTGACTTTC. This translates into CATGGGAPGANVLTF.

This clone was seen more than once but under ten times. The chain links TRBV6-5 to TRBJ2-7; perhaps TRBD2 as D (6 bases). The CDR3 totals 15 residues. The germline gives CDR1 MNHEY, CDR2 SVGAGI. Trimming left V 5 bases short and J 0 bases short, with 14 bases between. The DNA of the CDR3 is TGTGCCAGCAGTCAACCGGGGGTTAGCTCCTACGAGCAGTACTTC. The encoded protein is CASSQPGVSSYEQYF.

The CDR3 protein is CASSLESRFRAFF. The DNA for the CDR3 is TGTGCCAGCAGTTTAGAAAGCCGGTTTAGAGCTTTCTTT. This chain joins TRBV28 and TRBJ1-1; D is unresolved. The CDR3 consists of 13 residues. Germline CDR1 reads MDHEN; CDR2 reads SYDVKM. With 2 bases removed from V and 10 bases from J, the gap between germline ends came to 14 bases.

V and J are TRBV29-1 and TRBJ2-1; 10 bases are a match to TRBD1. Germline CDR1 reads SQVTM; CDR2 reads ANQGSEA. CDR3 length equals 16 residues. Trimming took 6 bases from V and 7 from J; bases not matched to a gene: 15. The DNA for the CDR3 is TGCAGCGTCAGTTCGAATGCCGGGACAGGGGTAAATGAGCAGTTCTTC. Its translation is CSVSSNAGTGVNEQFF.

The CDR3 sequence is CASTPGGERGRSETQYF. The CDR3 bases are TGTGCCAGCACCCCGGGAGGGGAGAGGGGGCGATCAGAGACCCAGTACTTC. The chain recombines TRBV5-4 with TRBJ2-5; a weak D match, TRBD2 (8 bases). The CDR3 loop spans 17 amino acids. Trimming removed 6 bases at V and 4 bases at J, with 25 bases between. Germline V gives CDR1 SGHNT, CDR2 YYREEE (reference sequence).

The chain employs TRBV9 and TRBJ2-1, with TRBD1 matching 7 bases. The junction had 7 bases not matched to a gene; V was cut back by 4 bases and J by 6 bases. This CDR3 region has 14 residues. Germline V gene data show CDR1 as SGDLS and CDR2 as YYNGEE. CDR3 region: CASSPRQGGNEQFF. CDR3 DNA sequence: TGTGCCAGCAGCCCTCGACAGGGTGGCAATGAGCAGTTCTTC.

CDR3 DNA sequence: TGTGCCAGTAGTATAACAGGGTTAGCGTTGGAGACCCAGTACTTC. Translation: CASSITGLALETQYF. The rearrangement links TRBV19 to TRBJ2-5, with D perhaps TRBD1 (6 bases). The CDR3 is 15 residues long. Trimming cost V 2 bases and J 5 bases, with 15 bases left between them. Germline V gives CDR1 LNHDA, CDR2 SQIVND (reference sequence).

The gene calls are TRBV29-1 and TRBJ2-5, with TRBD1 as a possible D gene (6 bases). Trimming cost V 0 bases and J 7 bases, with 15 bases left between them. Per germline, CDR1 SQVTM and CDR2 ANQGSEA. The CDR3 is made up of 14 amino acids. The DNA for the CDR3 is TGCAGCGTTGAAGAACAGGGTGAGGGTTTGACCCAGTACTTC. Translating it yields CSVEEQGEGLTQYF.

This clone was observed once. DNA for the CDR3: TGCGCCAGCAGCCAAGATAGCGCGGGAAACTATGGCTACACCTTC. Residues: CASSQDSAGNYGYTF. The V and J genes are TRBV4-3 and TRBJ1-2; D gene unclear. The V end lost 0 bases, the J end lost 2 bases, and 10 bases lay between the germline ends. Germline V gives CDR1 LGHNA, CDR2 YSLEER. The CDR3 consists of 15 residues.

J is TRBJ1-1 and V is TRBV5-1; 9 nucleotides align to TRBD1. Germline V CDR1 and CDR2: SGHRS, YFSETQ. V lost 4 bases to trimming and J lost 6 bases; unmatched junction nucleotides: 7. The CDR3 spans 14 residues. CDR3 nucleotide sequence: TGCGCCAGCAGCGGAGGACAGGGGAGGGCTGAAGCTTTCTTT. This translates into CASSGGQGRAEAFF.

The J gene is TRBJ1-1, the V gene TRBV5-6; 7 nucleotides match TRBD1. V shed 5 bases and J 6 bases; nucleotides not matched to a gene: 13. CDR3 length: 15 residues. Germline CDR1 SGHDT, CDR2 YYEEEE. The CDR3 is CASRFSPGGRSEAFF. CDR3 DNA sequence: TGTGCCAGCAGATTCTCACCAGGGGGTAGGTCTGAAGCTTTCTTT.

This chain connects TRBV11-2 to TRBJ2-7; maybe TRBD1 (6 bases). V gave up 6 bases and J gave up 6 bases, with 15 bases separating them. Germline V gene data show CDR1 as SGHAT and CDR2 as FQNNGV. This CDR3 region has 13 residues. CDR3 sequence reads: CASSSGTYFEQYF. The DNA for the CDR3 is TGTGCCAGCAGTTCCGGGACATACTTCGAGCAGTACTTC. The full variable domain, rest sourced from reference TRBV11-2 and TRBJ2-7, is EAGVAQSPRYKIIEKRQSVAFWCNPISGHATLYWYQQILGQGPKLLIQFQNNGVVDDSQLPKDRFSAERLKGVDSTLKIQPAKLEDSAVYLCASSSGTYFEQYFGPGTRLTVT.

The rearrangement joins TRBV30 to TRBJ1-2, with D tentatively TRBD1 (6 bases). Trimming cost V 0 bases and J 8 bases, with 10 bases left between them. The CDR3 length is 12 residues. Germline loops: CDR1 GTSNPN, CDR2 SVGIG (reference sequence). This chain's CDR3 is CAWSVSGGGYTF. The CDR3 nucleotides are TGTGCCTGGAGTGTATCGGGGGGCGGCTACACCTTC.

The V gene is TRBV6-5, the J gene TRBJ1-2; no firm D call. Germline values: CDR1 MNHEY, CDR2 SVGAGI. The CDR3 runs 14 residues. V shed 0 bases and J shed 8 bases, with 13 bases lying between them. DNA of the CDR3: TGTGCCAGCAGTTACTCGTCGGAGGAAAGGGGCTACACCTTC. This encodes CASSYSSEERGYTF.

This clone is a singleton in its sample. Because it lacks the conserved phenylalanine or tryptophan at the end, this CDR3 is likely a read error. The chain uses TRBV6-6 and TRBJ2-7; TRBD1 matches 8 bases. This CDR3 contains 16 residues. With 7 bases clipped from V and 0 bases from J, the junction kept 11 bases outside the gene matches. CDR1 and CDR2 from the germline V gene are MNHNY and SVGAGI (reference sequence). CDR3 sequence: CASTSRRTGSSYEQYL. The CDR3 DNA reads TGTGCCAGCACCTCTCGTCGGACAGGGAGCTCCTACGAGCAGTACCTC.